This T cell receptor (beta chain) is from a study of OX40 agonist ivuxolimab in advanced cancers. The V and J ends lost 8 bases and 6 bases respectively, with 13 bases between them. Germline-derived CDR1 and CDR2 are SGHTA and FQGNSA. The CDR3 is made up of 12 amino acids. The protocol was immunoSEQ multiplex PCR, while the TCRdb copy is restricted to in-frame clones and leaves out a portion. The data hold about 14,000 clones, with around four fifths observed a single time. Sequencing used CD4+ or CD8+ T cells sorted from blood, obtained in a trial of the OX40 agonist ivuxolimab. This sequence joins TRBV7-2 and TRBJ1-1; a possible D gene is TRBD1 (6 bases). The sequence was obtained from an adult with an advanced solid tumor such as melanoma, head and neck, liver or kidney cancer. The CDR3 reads CASARGHAEAFF. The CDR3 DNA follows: TGTGCCAGCGCCAGGGGTCACGCTGAAGCTTTCTTT.